Listed below are T cell receptor beta chains from one sample, sequenced in a study of cytotoxic CD8 clonotypes in ibrutinib-treated CLL. The repertoire was sequenced with immunoSEQ multiplex PCR; TCRdb's copy has only in-frame clones and lacks some. The table has approximately 57,000 clones, 45% to 70% seen once. This specimen was PBMCs, taken after 24 months of ibrutinib treatment. The receptors derive from a human donor with chronic lymphocytic leukemia. CDR3s leave out the opening cysteine and the closing phenylalanine or tryptophan.

v_gene: TRBV6-1
j_gene: TRBJ2-5
CDR3aa: ASSEATGGWETQY

v_gene: TRBV2
j_gene: TRBJ2-1
CDR3aa: ASRIGTSGMRRTEQF

v_gene: TRBV5-4
j_gene: TRBJ1-6
CDR3aa: ASSLGGAMDNSPLH

v_gene: TRBV5-4
j_gene: TRBJ2-5
CDR3aa: ASSQEPGGGSGETQY

v_gene: TRBV5-1
j_gene: TRBJ2-2
CDR3aa: ASSSLAGGPGGELF

v_gene: TRBV10-3
j_gene: TRBJ2-2
CDR3aa: AISVGGSSAPGELF

v_gene: TRBV7-6
j_gene: TRBJ1-3
CDR3aa: ASGQGTSSGNTIY

v_gene: TRBV9
j_gene: TRBJ2-7
CDR3aa: ASSFGGGGYEQY

v_gene: TRBV5-1
j_gene: TRBJ1-1
CDR3aa: ASSLDAPGGTEAF

v_gene: TRBV9
j_gene: TRBJ1-2
CDR3aa: ASSVETETNYGYT

v_gene: TRBV25-1
j_gene: TRBJ2-3
CDR3aa: ASSEMGGPTDTQY

v_gene: TRBV29-1
j_gene: TRBJ2-1
CDR3aa: SVGGLSGTGSYNEQF

v_gene: TRBV7-9
j_gene: TRBJ1-5
CDR3aa: ASSLGGFHQPQH

v_gene: TRBV7-8
j_gene: TRBJ1-4
CDR3aa: ASSQDRFATNEKLF

v_gene: TRBV2
j_gene: TRBJ1-2
CDR3aa: ASSNVLGQTNYGYT

v_gene: TRBV28
j_gene: TRBJ1-5
CDR3aa: ASSASGTGIGQPQH

v_gene: TRBV28
j_gene: TRBJ1-3
CDR3aa: ASRQGVGNTIY

v_gene: TRBV5-6
j_gene: TRBJ2-1
CDR3aa: ASSYAGGPYNEQF

v_gene: TRBV27
j_gene: TRBJ1-1
CDR3aa: ASSFSGQRTEAF

v_gene: TRBV7-9
j_gene: TRBJ1-1
CDR3aa: ASSLVQGTEAF

v_gene: TRBV18
j_gene: TRBJ2-7
CDR3aa: ASSPVGGLEQY

v_gene: TRBV19
j_gene: TRBJ1-1
CDR3aa: ASSIWRVDEAF

v_gene: TRBV7-9
j_gene: TRBJ1-1
CDR3aa: ASSDGQGSPPEAF

v_gene: TRBV29-1
j_gene: TRBJ2-5
CDR3aa: SAGTSGGETQY

v_gene: TRBV6-6
j_gene: TRBJ2-1
CDR3aa: ASGAGTSGNEQF

v_gene: TRBV2
j_gene: TRBJ1-6
CDR3aa: ASSEVVPVPRPLH

v_gene: TRBV10-3
j_gene: TRBJ1-2
CDR3aa: AISFLEGGNYGYT

v_gene: TRBV2
j_gene: TRBJ1-5
CDR3aa: ASSEGTHPGNQPQH

v_gene: TRBV9
j_gene: TRBJ1-5
CDR3aa: ASSVDDLGFQPQH

v_gene: TRBV5-1
j_gene: TRBJ2-1
CDR3aa: ASSLGSRYEQF